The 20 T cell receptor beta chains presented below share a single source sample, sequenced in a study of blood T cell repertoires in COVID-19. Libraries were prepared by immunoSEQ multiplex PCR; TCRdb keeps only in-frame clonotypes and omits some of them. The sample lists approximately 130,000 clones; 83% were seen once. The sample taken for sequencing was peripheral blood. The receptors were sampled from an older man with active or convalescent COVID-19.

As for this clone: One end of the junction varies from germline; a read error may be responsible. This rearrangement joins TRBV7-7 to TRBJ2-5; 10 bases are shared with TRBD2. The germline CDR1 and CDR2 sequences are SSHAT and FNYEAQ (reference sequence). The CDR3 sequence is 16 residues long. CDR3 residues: CASSLAQAGGLETQYF. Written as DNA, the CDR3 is TGTGCTAGCAGCTTAGCGCAAGCGGGGGGGCTTGAGACCCAGTACTTC.

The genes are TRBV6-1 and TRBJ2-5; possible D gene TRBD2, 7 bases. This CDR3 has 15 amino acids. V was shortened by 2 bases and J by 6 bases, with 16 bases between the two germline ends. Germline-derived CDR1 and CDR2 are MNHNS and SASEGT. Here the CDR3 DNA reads TGTGCCAGCAGTGAATGGGGGGGACAACTTAAGACCCAGTACTTC. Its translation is CASSEWGGQLKTQYF.

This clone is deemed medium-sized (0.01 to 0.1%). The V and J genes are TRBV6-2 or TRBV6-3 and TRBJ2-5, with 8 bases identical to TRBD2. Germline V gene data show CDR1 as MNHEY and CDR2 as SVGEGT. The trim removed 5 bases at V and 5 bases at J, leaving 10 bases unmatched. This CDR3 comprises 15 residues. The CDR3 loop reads CASSARGGQSETQYF. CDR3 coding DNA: TGTGCCAGCAGTGCCCGGGGGGGCCAATCGGAGACCCAGTACTTC.

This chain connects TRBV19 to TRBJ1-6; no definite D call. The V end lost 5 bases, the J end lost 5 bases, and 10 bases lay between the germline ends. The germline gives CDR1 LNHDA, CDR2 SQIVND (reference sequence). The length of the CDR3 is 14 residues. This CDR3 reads CASSPGSNNSPLHF. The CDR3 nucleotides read TGTGCCAGTAGTCCAGGTTCGAATAATTCACCCCTCCACTTT. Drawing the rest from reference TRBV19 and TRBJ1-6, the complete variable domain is DGGITQSPKYLFRKEGQNVTLSCEQNLNHDAMYWYRQDPGQGLRLIYYSQIVNDFQKGDIAEGYSVSREKKESFPLTVTSAQKNPTAFYLCASSPGSNNSPLHFGNGTRLTVT.

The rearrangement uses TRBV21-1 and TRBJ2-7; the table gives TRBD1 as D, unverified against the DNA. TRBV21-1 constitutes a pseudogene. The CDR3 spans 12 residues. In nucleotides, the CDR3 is TGTGCCAGCAGTGACAGGGATTACGAGCAGTACTTC. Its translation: CASSDRDYEQYF.

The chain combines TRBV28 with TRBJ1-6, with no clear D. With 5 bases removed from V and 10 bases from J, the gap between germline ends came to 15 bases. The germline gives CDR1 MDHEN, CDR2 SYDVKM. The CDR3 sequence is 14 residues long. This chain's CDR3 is CASSPPAGSSPLHF. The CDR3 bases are TGTGCCAGCAGTCCCCCAGCAGGCAGCTCACCCCTCCACTTT.

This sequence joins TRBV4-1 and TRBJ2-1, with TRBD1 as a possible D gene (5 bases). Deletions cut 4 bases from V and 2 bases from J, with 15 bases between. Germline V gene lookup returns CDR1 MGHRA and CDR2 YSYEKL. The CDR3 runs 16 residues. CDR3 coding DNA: TGCGCCAGCAGCCCCCCGATAGGGGTAGCCTACAATGAGCAGTTCTTC. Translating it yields CASSPPIGVAYNEQFF.

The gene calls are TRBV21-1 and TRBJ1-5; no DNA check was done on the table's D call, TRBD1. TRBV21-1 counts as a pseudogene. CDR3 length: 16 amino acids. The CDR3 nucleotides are TGTGCCAGCAGCACGGAGGGGGCCGGCAGCAATCAGCCCCAGCATTTT. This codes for CASSTEGAGSNQPQHF.

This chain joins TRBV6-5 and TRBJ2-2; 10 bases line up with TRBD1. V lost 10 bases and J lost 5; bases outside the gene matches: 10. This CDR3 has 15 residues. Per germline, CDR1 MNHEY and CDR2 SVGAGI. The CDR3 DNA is TGTGCCACCACGGCGGGGACAGGGGTGACCGGGGAGCTGTTTTTT. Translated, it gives CATTAGTGVTGELFF.

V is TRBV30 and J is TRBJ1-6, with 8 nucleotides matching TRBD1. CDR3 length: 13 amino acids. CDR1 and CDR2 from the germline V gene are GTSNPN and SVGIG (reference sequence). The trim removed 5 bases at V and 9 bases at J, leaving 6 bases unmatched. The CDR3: CAWVDRASSPLHF. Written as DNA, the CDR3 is TGTGCCTGGGTGGACAGGGCAAGTTCACCCCTCCACTTT.

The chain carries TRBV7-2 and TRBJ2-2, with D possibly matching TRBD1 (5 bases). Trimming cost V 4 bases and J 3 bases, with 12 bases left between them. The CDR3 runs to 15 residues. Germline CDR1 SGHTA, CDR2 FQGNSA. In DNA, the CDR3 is TGTGCCAGCAGCTACGACAGATTCGACACCGGGGAGCTGTTTTTT. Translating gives CASSYDRFDTGELFF.

This CDR3 is CASSPLPGLAGTDTQYF. In nucleotides, the CDR3 is TGTGCCAGCAGCCCACTGCCGGGACTAGCGGGGACAGATACGCAGTATTTT. The chain recombines TRBV7-2 with TRBJ2-3; 13 bases map to TRBD2. CDR1 is SGHTA and CDR2 is FQGNSA in the germline V gene. Trimming removed 5 bases from V and 3 bases from J; junction bases left unmatched: 8. This CDR3 is 17 amino acids long.

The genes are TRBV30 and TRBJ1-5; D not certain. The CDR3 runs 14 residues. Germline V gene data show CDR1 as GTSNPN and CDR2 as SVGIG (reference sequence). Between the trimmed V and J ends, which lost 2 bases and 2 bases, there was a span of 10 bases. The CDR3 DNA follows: TGTGCCTGGAGTCAAGGGAGTGGCAATCAGCCCCAGCATTTT. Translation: CAWSQGSGNQPQHF.

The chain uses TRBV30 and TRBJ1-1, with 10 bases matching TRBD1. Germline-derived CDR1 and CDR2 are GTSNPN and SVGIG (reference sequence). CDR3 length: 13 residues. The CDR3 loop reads CATGGRDFTEAFF. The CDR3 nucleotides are TGTGCGACAGGGGGCAGGGACTTTACTGAAGCTTTCTTT. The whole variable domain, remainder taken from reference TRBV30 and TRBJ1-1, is SQTIHQWPATLVQPVGSPLSLECTVEGTSNPNLYWYRQAAGRGLQLLFYSVGIGQISSEVPQNLSASRPQDRQFILSSKKLLLSDSGFYLCATGGRDFTEAFFGQGTRLTVV.

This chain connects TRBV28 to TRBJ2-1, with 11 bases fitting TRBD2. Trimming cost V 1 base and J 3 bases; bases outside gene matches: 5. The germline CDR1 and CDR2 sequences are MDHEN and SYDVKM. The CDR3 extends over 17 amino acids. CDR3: CASSLSLAGGNYNEQFF. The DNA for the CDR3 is TGTGCCAGCAGTTTATCCTTAGCGGGGGGGAACTACAATGAGCAGTTCTTC.

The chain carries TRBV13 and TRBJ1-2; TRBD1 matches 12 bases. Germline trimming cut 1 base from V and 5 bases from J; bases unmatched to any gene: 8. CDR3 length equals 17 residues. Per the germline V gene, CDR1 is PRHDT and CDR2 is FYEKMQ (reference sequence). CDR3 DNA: TGTGCCAGCAGCTTAGAGGGACAGGGGGCGACGGGTTATGGCTACACCTTC. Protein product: CASSLEGQGATGYGYTF.

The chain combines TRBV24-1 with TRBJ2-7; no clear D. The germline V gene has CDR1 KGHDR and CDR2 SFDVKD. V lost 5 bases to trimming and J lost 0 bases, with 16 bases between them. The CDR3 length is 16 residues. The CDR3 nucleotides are TGTGCCACCAGTGCCTGCTGTTGTACCAGCTCCTACGAGCAGTACTTC. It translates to CATSACCCTSSYEQYF.

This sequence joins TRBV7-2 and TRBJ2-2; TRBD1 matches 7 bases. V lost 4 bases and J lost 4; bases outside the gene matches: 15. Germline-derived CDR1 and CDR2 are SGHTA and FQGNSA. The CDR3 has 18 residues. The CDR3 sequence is CASSSPRDRIIATGELFF. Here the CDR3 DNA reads TGTGCCAGCAGCTCCCCAAGGGACAGAATTATCGCCACCGGGGAGCTGTTTTTT.

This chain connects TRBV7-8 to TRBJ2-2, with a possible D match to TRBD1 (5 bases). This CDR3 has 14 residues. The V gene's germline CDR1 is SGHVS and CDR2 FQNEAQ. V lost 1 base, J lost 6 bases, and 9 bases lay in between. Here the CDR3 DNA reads TGTGCCAGCAGCTTAGTGGCAGGGTCCGGGGAGCTGTTTTTT. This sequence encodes CASSLVAGSGELFF.

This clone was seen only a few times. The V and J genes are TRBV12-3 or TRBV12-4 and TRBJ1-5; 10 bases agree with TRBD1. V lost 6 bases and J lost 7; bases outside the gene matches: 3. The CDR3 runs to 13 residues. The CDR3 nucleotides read TGTGCCAGCAGAAAGACAGGGGGCCAGCCCCAGCATTTT. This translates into CASRKTGGQPQHF.